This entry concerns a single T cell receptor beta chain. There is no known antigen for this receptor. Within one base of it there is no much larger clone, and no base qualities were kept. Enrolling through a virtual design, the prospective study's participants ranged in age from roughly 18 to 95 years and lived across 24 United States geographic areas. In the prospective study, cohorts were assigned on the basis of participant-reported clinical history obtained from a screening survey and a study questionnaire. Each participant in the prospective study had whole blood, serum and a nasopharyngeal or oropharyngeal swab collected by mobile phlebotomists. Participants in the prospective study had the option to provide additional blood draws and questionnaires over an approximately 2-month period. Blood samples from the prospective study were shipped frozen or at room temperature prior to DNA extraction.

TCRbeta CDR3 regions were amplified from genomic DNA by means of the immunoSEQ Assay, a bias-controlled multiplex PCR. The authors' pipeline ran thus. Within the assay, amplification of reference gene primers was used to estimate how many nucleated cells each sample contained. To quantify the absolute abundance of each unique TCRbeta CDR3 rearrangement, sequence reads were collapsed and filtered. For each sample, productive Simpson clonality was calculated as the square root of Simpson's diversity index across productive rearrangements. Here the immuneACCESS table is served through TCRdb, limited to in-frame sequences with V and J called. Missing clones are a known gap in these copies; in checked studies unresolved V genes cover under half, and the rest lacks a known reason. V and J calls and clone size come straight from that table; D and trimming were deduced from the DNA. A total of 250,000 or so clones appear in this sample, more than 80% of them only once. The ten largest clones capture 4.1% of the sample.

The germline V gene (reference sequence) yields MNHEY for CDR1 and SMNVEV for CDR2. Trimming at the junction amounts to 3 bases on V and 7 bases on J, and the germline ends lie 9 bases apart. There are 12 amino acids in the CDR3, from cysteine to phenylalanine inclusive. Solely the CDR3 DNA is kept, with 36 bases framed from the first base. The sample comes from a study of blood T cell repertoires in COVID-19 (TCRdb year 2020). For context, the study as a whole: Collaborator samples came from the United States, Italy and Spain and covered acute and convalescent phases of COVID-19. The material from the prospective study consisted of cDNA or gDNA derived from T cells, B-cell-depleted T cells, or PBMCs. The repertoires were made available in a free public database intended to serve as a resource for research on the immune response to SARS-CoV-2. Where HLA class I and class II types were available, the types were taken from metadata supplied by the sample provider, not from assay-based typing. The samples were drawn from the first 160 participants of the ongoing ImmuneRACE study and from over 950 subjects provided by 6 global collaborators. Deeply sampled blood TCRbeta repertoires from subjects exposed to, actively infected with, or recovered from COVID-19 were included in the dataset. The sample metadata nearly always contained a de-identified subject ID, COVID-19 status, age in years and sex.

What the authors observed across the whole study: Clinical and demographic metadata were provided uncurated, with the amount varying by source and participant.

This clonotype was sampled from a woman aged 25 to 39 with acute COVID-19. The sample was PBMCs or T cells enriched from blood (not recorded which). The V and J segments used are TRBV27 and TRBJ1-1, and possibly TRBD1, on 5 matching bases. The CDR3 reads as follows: CASSFWQGEAFF. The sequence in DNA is TGTGCCAGCAGTTTTTGGCAGGGTGAAGCTTTCTTT.